This entry lists 11 T cell receptor beta chains sequenced from one sample in a study of OX40 agonist ivuxolimab in advanced cancers. The repertoire was sequenced with immunoSEQ multiplex PCR; TCRdb's copy has only in-frame clones and lacks some. The sample records tens of thousands of clones, approximately 86% being singletons. The specimen was CD4+ or CD8+ T cells sorted from blood, collected in a trial of the OX40 agonist ivuxolimab. These receptors originate from an adult with an advanced solid tumor such as melanoma, head and neck, liver or kidney cancer.

This clone was seen once. The chain couples TRBV29-1 to TRBJ2-7; 7 positions match TRBD1. The CDR3 contains 13 residues. CDR1 is SQVTM, CDR2 ANQGSEA, per germline. V shed 5 bases, J shed 2 bases, and the junction held 6 bases outside the gene matches. As DNA, the CDR3 is TGCAGCGTTACCGGACAGGCCACCTACGAGCAGTACTTC. Its protein product is CSVTGQATYEQYF.

This clone has more than one count but fewer than ten. V is TRBV7-9 and J is TRBJ1-5; no clear D gene. Trimming removed 6 bases at V and 2 bases at J, with 8 bases between. CDR1 and CDR2 (germline): SEHNR, FQNEAQ (reference sequence). The CDR3 totals 13 residues. CDR3 nucleotide sequence: TGTGCCAGCAGTAGCGGGGGCAATCAGCCCCAGCATTTT. It is translated as CASSSGGNQPQHF. Complete variable domain (other parts from reference TRBV7-9 and TRBJ1-5): DTGVSQNPRHKITKRGQNVTFRCDPISEHNRLYWYRQTLGQGPEFLTYFQNEAQLEKSRLLSDRFSAERPKGSFSTLEIQRTEQGDSAMYLCASSSGGNQPQHFGDGTRLSIL.

The gene calls are TRBV5-6 and TRBJ2-1; maybe TRBD1 (6 bases). With 2 bases removed from V and 3 bases from J, the gap between germline ends came to 18 bases. CDR1 and CDR2 (germline): SGHDT, YYEEEE. The length of the CDR3 is 17 residues. The CDR3 spells CASSFSTGTGFYNEQFF. DNA of the CDR3: TGTGCCAGCAGCTTTTCGACAGGAACTGGGTTCTACAATGAGCAGTTCTTC. Complete variable domain (other parts from reference TRBV5-6 and TRBJ2-1): DAGVTQSPTHLIKTRGQQVTLRCSPKSGHDTVSWYQQALGQGPQFIFQYYEEEERQRGNFPDRFSGHQFPNYSSELNVNALLLGDSALYLCASSFSTGTGFYNEQFFGPGTRLTVL.

V usage is TRBV28 and J usage is TRBJ2-3; D possibly uses TRBD1 or TRBD2 (5 bases each). The V gene lost 8 bases and the J gene lost 2 bases, with 26 bases spanning the gap. The CDR3 contains 18 residues. The germline V gene has CDR1 MDHEN and CDR2 SYDVKM. The CDR3 DNA follows: TGTGCCAGCGAGAAAACTTTCCGGGACCAGGGCCACACAGATACGCAGTATTTT. The encoded protein is CASEKTFRDQGHTDTQYF.

This clone appeared once. The J gene is TRBJ2-7, the V gene TRBV9, with a tentative D call TRBD2 (7 bases). Germline loops: CDR1 SGDLS, CDR2 YYNGEE. The V end lost 4 bases, the J end lost 4 bases, and 15 bases lay between the germline ends. This CDR3 contains 14 residues. Here the CDR3 reads CASSPRGAGYEQYF. CDR3 DNA sequence: TGTGCCAGCAGCCCTCGGGGGGCTGGGTACGAGCAGTACTTC.

The rearrangement joins TRBV28 to TRBJ2-1; no reliable D call. The CDR3 spans 16 residues. Germline V gives CDR1 MDHEN, CDR2 SYDVKM. The V and J ends lost 5 bases and 0 bases respectively, with 14 bases between them. The CDR3 nucleotides are TGTGCCAGCAGTCCCCGGACCCGAACCTCCTACAATGAGCAGTTCTTC. Translated, it gives CASSPRTRTSYNEQFF.

This chain connects TRBV15 to TRBJ2-2, with 13 bases identical to TRBD2. J was trimmed by 6 bases and V by 4 bases; bases with no gene match: 2. The germline CDR1 and CDR2 sequences are LNHNV and YYDKDF (reference sequence). The CDR3 is 15 amino acids. The CDR3 loop reads CATSKLAGGAGELFF. The CDR3 DNA is TGTGCCACCAGCAAACTAGCGGGAGGGGCCGGGGAGCTGTTTTTT.

The chain joins TRBV9 to TRBJ2-7; D is perhaps TRBD1 or TRBD2 (6 bases each). CDR1 SGDLS and CDR2 YYNGEE come from the germline V gene. The germline V and J ends were trimmed by 6 bases and 2 bases, with 18 bases remaining between them. There are 15 residues in the CDR3. CDR3 sequence (DNA): TGTGCCAGCACCCCGGGGGCAACGGGAACCTACGAGCAGTACTTC. This sequence encodes CASTPGATGTYEQYF.

The V gene is TRBV6-6, the J gene TRBJ2-4; D is uncertain. The V gene lost 5 bases and the J gene lost 4 bases, with 6 bases spanning the gap. Germline CDR1 is MNHNY and CDR2 is SVGAGI (reference sequence). This CDR3 spans 12 amino acids. The CDR3 loop reads CASSTPKNIQYF. The DNA for the CDR3 is TGTGCCAGCAGTACCCCTAAAAACATTCAGTACTTC.

The chain joins TRBV28 to TRBJ2-6; possibly TRBD1 for D (6 bases). The CDR3 runs 15 residues. Germline V CDR1 and CDR2: MDHEN, SYDVKM. V was cut by 5 bases and J by 1 base, with 9 bases left in between. CDR3 coding DNA: TGTGCCAGCAGTCTCACAGGGTCTGGGGCCAACGTCCTGACTTTC. It codes for CASSLTGSGANVLTF.

The chain links TRBV28 to TRBJ2-1; D gene uncertain. Germline V gene lookup returns CDR1 MDHEN and CDR2 SYDVKM. The CDR3 covers 13 residues. V was trimmed by 6 bases and J by 3 bases, leaving 9 bases between them. This chain's CDR3 is CASSLWDYNEQFF. The CDR3 DNA follows: TGTGCCAGCAGCCTTTGGGACTACAATGAGCAGTTCTTC.